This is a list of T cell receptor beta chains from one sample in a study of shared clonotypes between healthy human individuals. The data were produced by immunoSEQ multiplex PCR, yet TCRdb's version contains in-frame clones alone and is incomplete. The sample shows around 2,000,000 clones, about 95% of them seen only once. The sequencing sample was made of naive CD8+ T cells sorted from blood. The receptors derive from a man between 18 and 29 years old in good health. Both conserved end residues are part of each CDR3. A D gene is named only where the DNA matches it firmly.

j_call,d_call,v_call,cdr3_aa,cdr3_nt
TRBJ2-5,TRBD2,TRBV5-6,CASSPKQGLATETQYF,TGTGCCAGCAGCCCCAAACAGGGACTAGCGACAGAGACCCAGTACTTC
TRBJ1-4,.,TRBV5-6,CASSPGPWTNEKLFF,TGTGCCAGCAGCCCTGGGCCGTGGACTAATGAAAAACTGTTTTTT
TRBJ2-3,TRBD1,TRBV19,CASSIHRGTDTQYF,TGTGCCAGTAGTATCCACAGGGGAACAGATACGCAGTATTTT
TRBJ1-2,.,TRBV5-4,CASSSERPGGYGYTF,TGTGCCAGCAGCTCGGAACGACCGGGGGGCTATGGCTACACCTTC
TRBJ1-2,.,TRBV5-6,CASAQKGSQWGYTF,TGTGCCAGCGCCCAGAAGGGAAGCCAATGGGGCTACACCTTC
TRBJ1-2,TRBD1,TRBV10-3,CAISEGDSIVYGYTF,TGTGCCATCAGTGAGGGGGACAGCATCGTCTATGGCTACACCTTC
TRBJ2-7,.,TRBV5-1,CASSLATGSYEQYF,TGCGCCAGCAGCTTGGCCACAGGTTCCTACGAGCAGTACTTC
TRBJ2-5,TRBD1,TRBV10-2,CATAWTGPEETQYF,TGCGCCACCGCCTGGACAGGGCCAGAGGAGACCCAGTACTTC
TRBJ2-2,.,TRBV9,CASGSWSGELFF,TGTGCCAGCGGCAGCTGGAGCGGGGAGCTGTTTTTT
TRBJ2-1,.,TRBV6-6,CASSSGYNEQFF,TGTGCCAGCAGTAGCGGGTACAATGAGCAGTTCTTC